The next 14 T cell receptor beta chains were all read from a single sample in a study of blood T cell repertoires in COVID-19. Using immunoSEQ multiplex PCR, the repertoire was profiled, and TCRdb retains in-frame clones only, with some absent. The sample records about 410,000 clones, under 90% being singletons. The sample consisted of PBMCs or T cells enriched from blood (not recorded which). Every receptor here comes from a woman in her thirties who had recovered from COVID-19.

This chain links TRBV15 with TRBJ1-5; TRBD1 might be the D (5 bases). The V end was cut by 1 base, the J end by 4 bases, with 11 bases between. The CDR3 runs 15 residues. CDR1 and CDR2 (germline): LNHNV, YYDKDF (reference sequence). The CDR3 protein is CATSRAGRVNQPQHF. CDR3 DNA: TGTGCCACCAGCAGAGCAGGCAGGGTTAATCAGCCCCAGCATTTT.

The J gene is TRBJ1-2, the V gene TRBV25-1; 8 nucleotides align to TRBD1. This CDR3 spans 12 amino acids. V lost 4 bases to trimming and J lost 7 bases; unmatched junction nucleotides: 2. Germline V gene lookup returns CDR1 MGHDK and CDR2 SYGVNS. The CDR3 nucleotides are TGTGCCAGCAGTGCGACAGGGGCTGGCTACACCTTC. It is translated as CASSATGAGYTF.

V is TRBV9 and J is TRBJ1-2, with 9 bases aligning to TRBD1. The V gene's germline CDR1 is SGDLS and CDR2 YYNGEE. The CDR3 is 17 amino acids. V was clipped by 1 base and J by 4 bases; unmatched bases: 11. The CDR3 DNA reads TGTGCCAGCAGCGTACAACCGGGACAGGGCTCCCTCTATGGCTACACCTTC. Protein: CASSVQPGQGSLYGYTF.

The rearrangement joins TRBV3-1 (or the pseudogene TRBV3-2) to TRBJ2-5; no reliable D call. Germline-derived CDR1 and CDR2 are LGHDT and YNNKEL (reference sequence). V lost 4 bases and J 2 bases, leaving 8 bases between the germline ends. This CDR3 comprises 13 residues. CDR3 amino acids: CASSLRVQETQYF. As DNA, the CDR3 is TGTGCCAGCAGCCTCCGGGTACAAGAGACCCAGTACTTC.

The J gene is TRBJ1-2, the V gene TRBV5-4, with D possibly matching TRBD1 (6 bases). Germline V gives CDR1 SGHNT, CDR2 YYREEE (reference sequence). There are 12 residues in the CDR3. V dropped 0 bases and J dropped 8 bases, with 8 bases sitting between them. The CDR3 DNA reads TGTGCCAGCAGCTTGGCCAGGGGAGGCTACACCTTC. Protein product: CASSLARGGYTF.

V is TRBV6-5 and J is TRBJ1-3; tentative D call: TRBD1 (5 bases). The V end was cut by 0 bases, the J end by 3 bases, with 12 bases between. The germline gives CDR1 MNHEY, CDR2 SVGAGI. This CDR3 has 16 amino acids. The CDR3: CASSYSGRVGGNTIYF. CDR3 bases: TGTGCCAGCAGTTACTCCGGCAGGGTGGGTGGAAACACCATATATTTT.

The J gene is TRBJ1-1, the V gene TRBV19, with a weak D call TRBD1 (6 bases). V dropped 2 bases and J dropped 5 bases, with 12 bases sitting between them. CDR1 LNHDA and CDR2 SQIVND come from the germline V gene (reference sequence). This CDR3 comprises 14 residues. The CDR3 sequence is CASSIWGLRTEAFF. CDR3 sequence (DNA): TGTGCCAGTAGTATATGGGGGCTGAGAACTGAAGCTTTCTTT. Based on the CDR3 plus reference TRBV19 and TRBJ1-1, the full variable domain is DGGITQSPKYLFRKEGQNVTLSCEQNLNHDAMYWYRQDPGQGLRLIYYSQIVNDFQKGDIAEGYSVSREKKESFPLTVTSAQKNPTAFYLCASSIWGLRTEAFFGQGTRLTVV.

The count of this clone is one. The chain links TRBV4-1 to TRBJ2-1; TRBD2 aligns across 9 bases. This CDR3 contains 15 residues. Germline V gene data show CDR1 as MGHRA and CDR2 as YSYEKL. With 5 bases clipped from V and 0 bases from J, the junction kept 2 bases outside the gene matches. CDR3 nucleotides: TGCGCCAGCAGCGATAGCGGGAGCTCCTACAATGAGCAGTTCTTC. This sequence encodes CASSDSGSSYNEQFF.

This clone was observed a handful of times. CDR3 sequence: CSVVGQGFDGYTF. The CDR3 DNA is TGCAGCGTTGTAGGACAGGGATTCGATGGCTACACCTTC. The chain recombines TRBV29-1 with TRBJ1-2, with 8 bases identical to TRBD1. CDR1 is SQVTM, CDR2 ANQGSEA, per germline. The CDR3 length is 13 residues. Losses at the gene ends were 4 bases for V and 6 bases for J; bases not matched to a gene: 7.

In the case of this clone: Different DNA sequences within this sample yield the same CDR3. The rearrangement uses TRBV7-9 and TRBJ1-1; D possibly corresponds to TRBD1 (5 bases). V was shortened by 2 bases and J by 4 bases, with 8 bases between the two germline ends. The CDR3 spans 13 residues. CDR1 is SEHNR, CDR2 FQNEAQ, per germline (reference sequence). The CDR3 is CASSLPGGTEAFF. Here the CDR3 DNA reads TGTGCCAGCAGCTTACCGGGGGGCACTGAAGCTTTCTTT.

The CDR3: CASTGRYSNQPQHF. The CDR3 DNA sequence: TGTGCCAGCACAGGCAGGTATAGCAATCAGCCCCAGCATTTT. The V call is TRBV6-5, the J call TRBJ1-5; D is ambiguous. Germline CDR1 and CDR2: MNHEY and SVGAGI. With 7 bases removed from V and 0 bases from J, the gap between germline ends came to 10 bases. This CDR3 has 14 amino acids.

V is TRBV27 and J is TRBJ2-5; 7 nucleotides match TRBD2. V lost 1 base to trimming and J lost 2 bases; unmatched junction nucleotides: 4. Germline lookup yields CDR1 MNHEY and CDR2 SMNVEV (reference sequence). The CDR3 runs to 15 residues. The DNA for the CDR3 is TGTGCCAGCAGTTTATTGGGGGGACTACAAGAGACCCAGTACTTC. Its protein product is CASSLLGGLQETQYF.

The rearrangement joins TRBV27 to TRBJ2-7; TRBD2 agrees at 10 bases. J gave up 4 bases and V 4 bases, and 7 bases lay outside the gene matches. There are 15 residues in the CDR3. The V gene's germline CDR1 is MNHEY and CDR2 SMNVEV (reference sequence). The DNA for the CDR3 is TGTGCCAGCAGTTCCCCGTCTAGCGGGAGTTACGAGCAGTACTTC. Translation: CASSSPSSGSYEQYF.

The genes are TRBV5-1 and TRBJ1-5; 9 nucleotides align to TRBD1. The CDR3 covers 17 residues. V shed 4 bases, J shed 8 bases, and the junction held 16 bases outside the gene matches. Germline values: CDR1 SGHRS, CDR2 YFSETQ. CDR3 amino acids: CASSPGQGIPGEEPQHF. Written as DNA, the CDR3 is TGCGCCAGCAGCCCAGGACAGGGGATCCCCGGGGAGGAGCCCCAGCATTTT.